This T cell receptor (beta chain) was sequenced for a study of blood T cell repertoires in COVID-19. For the study at large: Sample material is recorded as cDNA or gDNA derived from T cells, B-cell-depleted T cells, or PBMCs.

Seattle's enrolled individuals joined amid active infection and were then monitored longitudinally. In the authors' workflow: Estimation of nucleated cell counts was performed using reference gene primer amplification. Measured with immunoSEQ multiplex PCR; TCRdb has only the in-frame clones, and not every one. V, J and clone size are those of that table, while D and trimming were read from the DNA. Of 250,000 or so clones listed, nearly 90% are singletons. Sequenced sample: peripheral blood. The sequence was obtained from a woman aged 60-70 years with COVID-19, enrolled during active disease.

The CDR3 nucleotides read TGCGCCAGCAGCCTGTCGAACACTGAAGCTTTCTTT. It encodes CASSLSNTEAFF. The rearrangement joins TRBV5-1 to TRBJ1-1; D remains unclear. The V gene lost 4 bases and the J gene lost 1 base, with 5 bases spanning the gap. Germline CDR1 SGHRS, CDR2 YFSETQ. CDR3 size: 12 residues.